This T cell receptor beta chain is drawn from a study of T cell repertoires in cytomegalovirus infection. Overall study context: Both a matching HLA type and CMV infection were indicated by public TCR beta signatures.

On this clonotype: The antigen is unknown.

MiXCR, applied by TCRdb to the reads, yields one record per CDR3 protein. The sample gives some 480,000 distinct CDR3 sequences, around a third of which show up once; roughly a sixth is in the top ten. The CDR3 runs to 13 residues. V lost 10 bases and J 2 bases, leaving 13 bases between the germline ends. In germline, CDR1 is KGHDR, CDR2 SFDVKD. The sequence was obtained from a human donor in good health (CMV status not recorded). Some clones in this sample may be carry-over from other donors' samples. Sequencing used cultured PBMCs, obtained from culture after CMV antigen stimulation. The chain uses TRBV24-1 and TRBJ1-2; D may be TRBD1 (6 bases). In nucleotides, the CDR3 is TGTGCCACATCGGGGGGGCAGAACTATGGCTACACCTTC. Translated: CATSGGQNYGYTF.